The next 17 T cell receptor beta chains were all read from a single sample in a study of OX40 agonist ivuxolimab in advanced cancers. Clones were read by immunoSEQ multiplex PCR, and TCRdb kept only the in-frame ones, dropping some. The sample records tens of thousands of clones, about nine tenths being singletons. Sequenced here: CD4+ or CD8+ T cells sorted from blood, sampled in a trial of the OX40 agonist ivuxolimab. These receptors were taken from an adult with an advanced solid tumor such as melanoma, head and neck, liver or kidney cancer.

The V call is TRBV19, the J call TRBJ1-1, with 10 bases matching TRBD1. The CDR3 totals 15 residues. The V segment lost 5 bases and the J segment 3 bases; nucleotides outside the gene matches: 6. Germline V CDR1 and CDR2: LNHDA, SQIVND (reference sequence). CDR3 DNA: TGTGCCAGTAGTGTAGGGACAGGGGTGGACACTGAAGCTTTCTTT. Amino acids: CASSVGTGVDTEAFF.

V and J are TRBV27 and TRBJ2-2; D is perhaps TRBD1 or TRBD2 (5 bases each). With 1 base removed from V and 6 bases from J, the gap between germline ends came to 6 bases. Germline loops: CDR1 MNHEY, CDR2 SMNVEV (reference sequence). The length of the CDR3 is 13 residues. The CDR3 spells CASSLLGPGELFF. CDR3 nucleotide sequence: TGTGCCAGCAGTTTATTGGGACCCGGGGAGCTGTTTTTT.

The CDR3 coding sequence is TGCGCCAGCAGCCCGGTCCCGGGGACAGGGGACTACGAGCAGTACTTC. Residues: CASSPVPGTGDYEQYF. The V gene is TRBV5-1, the J gene TRBJ2-7; 10 bases are shared with TRBD1. The CDR3 sequence is 16 residues long. The J segment lost 3 bases and the V segment lost 4 bases, leaving 10 bases of the junction unmatched. CDR1 is SGHRS, CDR2 YFSETQ, per germline.

The CDR3 loop is CASSLLGIDNEQFF. The CDR3 nucleotides read TGTGCCAGCAGCTTATTGGGAATCGACAATGAGCAGTTCTTC. J is TRBJ2-1 and V is TRBV7-8; D is unresolved. The CDR3 covers 14 residues. The V end was cut by 2 bases, the J end by 5 bases, with 10 bases between. CDR1 is SGHVS, CDR2 FQNEAQ, per germline.

The rearrangement links TRBV30 to TRBJ1-2, with a weak D call TRBD1 (6 bases). The germline V gene has CDR1 GTSNPN and CDR2 SVGIG (reference sequence). The CDR3 spans 13 residues. With 2 bases removed from V and 4 bases from J, the gap between germline ends came to 11 bases. CDR3 sequence: CAWSYGQRYGYTF. CDR3 nucleotides: TGTGCCTGGAGTTATGGACAGCGCTATGGCTACACCTTC. The full variable domain, rest sourced from reference TRBV30 and TRBJ1-2, is SQTIHQWPATLVQPVGSPLSLECTVEGTSNPNLYWYRQAAGRGLQLLFYSVGIGQISSEVPQNLSASRPQDRQFILSSKKLLLSDSGFYLCAWSYGQRYGYTFGSGTRLTVV.

The rearrangement uses TRBV2 and TRBJ2-3; D possibly corresponds to TRBD2 (6 bases). The CDR3 is made up of 14 amino acids. Germline-derived CDR1 and CDR2 are SNHLY and FYNNEI. The V gene lost 7 bases and the J gene lost 1 base, with 12 bases spanning the gap. CDR3 loop: CASTEGRGTDTQYF. CDR3 bases: TGTGCCAGCACGGAGGGCCGGGGCACAGATACGCAGTATTTT.

The CDR3 sequence is CASSSGQGPGNTIYF. The CDR3 DNA reads TGTGCCAGCAGCTCGGGACAGGGCCCAGGAAACACCATATATTTT. The chain links TRBV7-8 to TRBJ1-3; 9 bases are a match to TRBD1. The CDR3 has 15 amino acids. V lost 4 bases, J lost 4 bases, and 5 bases stayed unmatched. Germline CDR1 SGHVS, CDR2 FQNEAQ. The full variable domain, its missing parts supplied by reference TRBV7-8 and TRBJ1-3, is GAGVSQSPRYKVAKRGQDVALRCDPISGHVSLFWYQQALGQGPEFLTYFQNEAQLDKSGLPSDRFFAERPEGSVSTLKIQRTQQEDSAVYLCASSSGQGPGNTIYFGEGSWLTVV.

This clone was observed once. The chain uses TRBV30 and TRBJ2-7, with a weak D call TRBD2 (6 bases). The germline V and J ends were trimmed by 3 bases and 2 bases, with 17 bases remaining between them. In germline, CDR1 is GTSNPN, CDR2 SVGIG (reference sequence). This CDR3 contains 15 residues. CDR3 sequence reads: CAWRQAGGYPYEQYF. CDR3 bases: TGTGCCTGGAGGCAGGCCGGGGGTTACCCCTACGAGCAGTACTTC.

The V call is TRBV29-1, the J call TRBJ2-1, with D possibly TRBD1 on 6 matching bases. Germline CDR1 and CDR2: SQVTM and ANQGSEA. Trimming stripped 8 bases from V and 3 bases from J, with 14 bases between. The CDR3 runs 13 residues. The CDR3 protein is CSHRDTHYNEQFF. The CDR3 bases are TGCAGCCACCGGGACACACACTACAATGAGCAGTTCTTC.

This chain uses TRBV2 with TRBJ1-5; D possibly corresponds to TRBD1 (5 bases). The germline CDR1 and CDR2 sequences are SNHLY and FYNNEI. The CDR3 sequence is 15 residues long. Trimming left V 6 bases short and J 4 bases short, with 16 bases between. For the CDR3, the DNA is TGTGCCAGCAGCCCCAGGCCGGGGGAGAATCAGCCCCAGCATTTT. It specifies CASSPRPGENQPQHF.

Written as DNA, the CDR3 is TGTGCCAGTAGTAAAGACGACATGGCCTATAACTATGGCTACACCTTC. Encoded protein: CASSKDDMAYNYGYTF. V usage is TRBV19 and J usage is TRBJ1-2; D unclear. CDR3 length: 16 residues. V lost 4 bases to trimming and J lost 1 base, with 16 bases between them. Germline CDR1 reads LNHDA; CDR2 reads SQIVND (reference sequence). Supplemented by reference TRBV19 and TRBJ1-2, the full variable domain reads DGGITQSPKYLFRKEGQNVTLSCEQNLNHDAMYWYRQDPGQGLRLIYYSQIVNDFQKGDIAEGYSVSREKKESFPLTVTSAQKNPTAFYLCASSKDDMAYNYGYTFGSGTRLTVV.

The V and J genes are TRBV28 and TRBJ2-6; no clear D gene. Germline V gives CDR1 MDHEN, CDR2 SYDVKM. The CDR3 has 15 residues. Trimming shortened V by 4 bases and J by 0 bases, and 7 bases separated the two germline ends. CDR3 coding DNA: TGTGCCAGCAGTTCAGGTGACTCTGGGGCCAACGTCCTGACTTTC. Encoded protein: CASSSGDSGANVLTF. Full variable domain (outside the CDR3, taken from reference TRBV28 and TRBJ2-6): DVKVTQSSRYLVKRTGEKVFLECVQDMDHENMFWYRQDPGLGLRLIYFSYDVKMKEKGDIPEGYSVSREKKERFSLILESASTNQTSMYLCASSSGDSGANVLTFGAGSRLTVL.

This chain joins TRBV27 and TRBJ2-3; TRBD2 aligns across 15 bases. With 6 bases clipped from V and 2 bases from J, the junction kept 3 bases outside the gene matches. Looked up from germline, CDR1 is MNHEY and CDR2 is SMNVEV (reference sequence). The CDR3 extends over 16 amino acids. The CDR3 is CASRGLAGGLTDTQYF. The CDR3 region has the DNA TGTGCCAGCAGGGGACTAGCGGGAGGTCTCACAGATACGCAGTATTTT.

This clone qualifies as medium-sized. This sequence joins TRBV20-1 and TRBJ1-1; tentative D call: TRBD1 (6 bases). V gave up 0 bases and J gave up 8 bases, with 7 bases separating them. Germline CDR1 DFQATT, CDR2 SNEGSKA (reference sequence). The CDR3 length is 11 residues. The CDR3 region is CSAREQGEAFF. CDR3 bases: TGCAGTGCTAGAGAGCAGGGGGAAGCTTTCTTT.

The chain carries TRBV14 and TRBJ2-2, with 8 bases fitting TRBD1. Germline CDR1 and CDR2: SGHDN and FVKESK. V lost 0 bases, J lost 4 bases, and 10 bases stayed unmatched. The CDR3 runs to 18 residues. In DNA form, the CDR3 reads TGTGCCAGCAGCCAAGATCTCGCAGGGGGCTTCGGCACCGGGGAGCTGTTTTTT. Translation gives CASSQDLAGGFGTGELFF.

CDR3 sequence: CSVEKGDDYGYTF. DNA for the CDR3: TGCAGCGTTGAGAAAGGGGATGACTATGGCTACACCTTC. This sequence joins TRBV29-1 and TRBJ1-2, with a weak D call TRBD1 (5 bases). Germline V gives CDR1 SQVTM, CDR2 ANQGSEA. The CDR3 is made up of 13 amino acids. The V end was cut by 3 bases, the J end by 3 bases, with 11 bases between.

The chain recombines TRBV2 with TRBJ2-2; TRBD2 aligns across 9 bases. V shed 4 bases and J 5 bases; nucleotides not matched to a gene: 8. Germline-derived CDR1 and CDR2 are SNHLY and FYNNEI. The CDR3 length is 16 residues. Here the CDR3 reads CASSGPGLARTGELFF. The CDR3, as DNA: TGTGCCAGCAGTGGGCCGGGACTAGCAAGAACCGGGGAGCTGTTTTTT.